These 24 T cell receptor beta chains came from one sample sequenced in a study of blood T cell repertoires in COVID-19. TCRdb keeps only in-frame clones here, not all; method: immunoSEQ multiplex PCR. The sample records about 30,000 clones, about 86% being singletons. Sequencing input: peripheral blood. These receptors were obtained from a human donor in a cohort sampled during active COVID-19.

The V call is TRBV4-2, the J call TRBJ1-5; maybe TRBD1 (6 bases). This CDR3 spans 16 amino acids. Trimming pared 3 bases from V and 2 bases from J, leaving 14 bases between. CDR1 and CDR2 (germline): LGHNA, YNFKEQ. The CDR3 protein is CASSQVQGQGNQPQHF. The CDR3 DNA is TGTGCCAGCAGCCAGGTCCAGGGGCAGGGCAATCAGCCCCAGCATTTT.

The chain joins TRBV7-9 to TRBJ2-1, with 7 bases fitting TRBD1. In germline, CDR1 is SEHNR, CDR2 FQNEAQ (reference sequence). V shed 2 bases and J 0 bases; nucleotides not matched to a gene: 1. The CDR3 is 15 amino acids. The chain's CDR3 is CASSLQGVSYNEQFF. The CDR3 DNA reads TGTGCCAGCAGCTTACAGGGGGTCTCCTACAATGAGCAGTTCTTC.

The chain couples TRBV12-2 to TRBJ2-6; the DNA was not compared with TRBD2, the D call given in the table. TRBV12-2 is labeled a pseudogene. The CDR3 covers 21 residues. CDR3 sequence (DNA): TGTGCAAGTCGCTTATGGTTCTCGGGACTAGCGGGGACCTCTGGGGCCAACGTCCTGACTTTC. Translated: CASRLWFSGLAGTSGANVLTF.

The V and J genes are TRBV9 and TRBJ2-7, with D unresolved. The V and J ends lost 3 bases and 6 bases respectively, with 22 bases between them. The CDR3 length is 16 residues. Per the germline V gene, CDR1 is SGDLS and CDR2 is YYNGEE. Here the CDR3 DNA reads TGTGCCAGCAGCGCCCGCCGAGGAAGTTCGATCCTCGAGCAGTACTTC. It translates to CASSARRGSSILEQYF.

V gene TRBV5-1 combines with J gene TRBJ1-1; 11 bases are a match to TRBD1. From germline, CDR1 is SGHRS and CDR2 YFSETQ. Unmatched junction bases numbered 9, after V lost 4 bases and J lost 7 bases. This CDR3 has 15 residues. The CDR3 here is CASSIGQGAVGEAFF. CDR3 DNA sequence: TGCGCCAGCAGCATAGGACAGGGGGCCGTCGGTGAAGCTTTCTTT.

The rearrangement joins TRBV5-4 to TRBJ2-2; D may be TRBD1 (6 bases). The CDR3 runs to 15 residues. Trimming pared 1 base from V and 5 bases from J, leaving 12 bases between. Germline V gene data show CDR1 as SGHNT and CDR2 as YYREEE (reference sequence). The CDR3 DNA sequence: TGTGCCAGCAGCTTGAAGTCAGGGGCTACCGGGGAGCTGTTTTTT. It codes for CASSLKSGATGELFF. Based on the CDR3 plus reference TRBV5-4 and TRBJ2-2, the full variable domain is ETGVTQSPTHLIKTRGQQVTLRCSSQSGHNTVSWYQQALGQGPQFIFQYYREEENGRGNFPPRFSGLQFPNYSSELNVNALELDDSALYLCASSLKSGATGELFFGEGSRLTVL.

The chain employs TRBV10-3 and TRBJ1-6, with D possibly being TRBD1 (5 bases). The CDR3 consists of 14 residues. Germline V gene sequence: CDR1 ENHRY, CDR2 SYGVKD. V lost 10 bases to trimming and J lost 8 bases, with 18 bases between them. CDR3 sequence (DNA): TGTGCCACGGCGACAGACGTTCGGGATTCACCCCTCCACTTT. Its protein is CATATDVRDSPLHF.

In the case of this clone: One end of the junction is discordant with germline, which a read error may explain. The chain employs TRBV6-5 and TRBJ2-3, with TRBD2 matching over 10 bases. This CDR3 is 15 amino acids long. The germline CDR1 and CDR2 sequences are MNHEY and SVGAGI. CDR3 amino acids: CASREGAGGLDKQYF. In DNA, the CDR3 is TGTGCCAGCAGGGAGGGAGCGGGGGGGCTGGATAAGCAGTATTTT.

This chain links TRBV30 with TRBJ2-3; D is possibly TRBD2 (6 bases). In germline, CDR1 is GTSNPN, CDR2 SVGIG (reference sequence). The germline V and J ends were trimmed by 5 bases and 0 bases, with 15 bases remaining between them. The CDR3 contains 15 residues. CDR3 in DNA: TGTGCCTGGCAGTGGGGGAGCGGGAGCACAGATACGCAGTATTTT. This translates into CAWQWGSGSTDTQYF.

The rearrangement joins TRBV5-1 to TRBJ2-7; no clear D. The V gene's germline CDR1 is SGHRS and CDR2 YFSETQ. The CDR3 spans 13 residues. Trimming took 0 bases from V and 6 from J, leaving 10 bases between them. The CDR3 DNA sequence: TGCGCCAGCAGCTTGGCCGTCGGTCTCGAGCAGTACTTC. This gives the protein CASSLAVGLEQYF.

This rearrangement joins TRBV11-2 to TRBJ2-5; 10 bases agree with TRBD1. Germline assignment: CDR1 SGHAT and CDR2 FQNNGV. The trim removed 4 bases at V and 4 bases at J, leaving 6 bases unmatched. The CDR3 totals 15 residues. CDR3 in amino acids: CASSSRGTGAETQYF. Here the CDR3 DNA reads TGTGCCAGCAGCTCGAGGGGGACAGGGGCAGAGACCCAGTACTTC.

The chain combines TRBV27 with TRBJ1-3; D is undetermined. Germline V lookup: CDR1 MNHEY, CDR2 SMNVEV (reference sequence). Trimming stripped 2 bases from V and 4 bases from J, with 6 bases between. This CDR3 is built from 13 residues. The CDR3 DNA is TGTGCCAGCAGTTTAACGGGGGGAAACACCATATATTTT. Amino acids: CASSLTGGNTIYF.

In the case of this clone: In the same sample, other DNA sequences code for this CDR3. CDR3 protein: CASSRLAGAYEQYF. The CDR3 region has the DNA TGTGCCAGCAGTAGACTAGCGGGAGCCTACGAGCAGTACTTC. The chain joins TRBV3-1 (or the pseudogene TRBV3-2) to TRBJ2-7, with 12 bases fitting TRBD2. The CDR3 length is 14 residues. V was pared by 6 bases and J by 2 bases, with 2 bases of the junction left unmatched. Per the germline V gene, CDR1 is LGHDT and CDR2 is YNNKEL (reference sequence).

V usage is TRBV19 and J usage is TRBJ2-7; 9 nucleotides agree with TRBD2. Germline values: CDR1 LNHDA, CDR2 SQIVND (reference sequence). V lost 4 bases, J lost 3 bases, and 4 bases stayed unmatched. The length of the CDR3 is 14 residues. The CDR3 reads CASSTTSGLYEQYF. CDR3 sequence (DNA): TGTGCCAGTAGTACGACTAGCGGCCTCTACGAGCAGTACTTC.

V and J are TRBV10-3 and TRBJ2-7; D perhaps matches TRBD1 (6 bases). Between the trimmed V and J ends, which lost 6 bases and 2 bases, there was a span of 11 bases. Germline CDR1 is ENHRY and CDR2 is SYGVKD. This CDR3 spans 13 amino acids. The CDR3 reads CAISLRDTYEQYF. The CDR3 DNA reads TGTGCCATCAGCCTCCGGGACACCTACGAGCAGTACTTC.

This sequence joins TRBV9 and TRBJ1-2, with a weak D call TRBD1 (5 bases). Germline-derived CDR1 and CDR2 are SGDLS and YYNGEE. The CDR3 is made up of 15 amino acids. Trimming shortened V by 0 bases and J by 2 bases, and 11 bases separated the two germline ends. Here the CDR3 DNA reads TGTGCCAGCAGCGTAGGCGGACACTCGAACTATGGCTACACCTTC. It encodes CASSVGGHSNYGYTF.

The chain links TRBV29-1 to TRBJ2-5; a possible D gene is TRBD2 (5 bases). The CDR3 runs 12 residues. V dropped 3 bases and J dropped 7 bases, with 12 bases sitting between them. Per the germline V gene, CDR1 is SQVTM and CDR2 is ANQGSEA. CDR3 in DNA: TGCAGCGTTGAGGGGAGCCCGAGGACCCAGTACTTC. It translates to CSVEGSPRTQYF.

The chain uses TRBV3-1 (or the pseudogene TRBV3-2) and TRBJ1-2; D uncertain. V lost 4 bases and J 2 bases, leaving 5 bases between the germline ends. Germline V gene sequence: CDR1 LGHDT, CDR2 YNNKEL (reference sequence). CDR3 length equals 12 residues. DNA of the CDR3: TGTGCCAGCAGCCCGGGAAACTATGGCTACACCTTC. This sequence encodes CASSPGNYGYTF.

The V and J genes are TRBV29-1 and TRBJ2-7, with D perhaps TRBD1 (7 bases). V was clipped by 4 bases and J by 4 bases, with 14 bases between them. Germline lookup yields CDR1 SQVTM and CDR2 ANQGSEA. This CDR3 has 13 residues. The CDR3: CSVALTGRYEQYF. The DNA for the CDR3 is TGCAGCGTTGCCTTGACAGGGAGGTACGAGCAGTACTTC.

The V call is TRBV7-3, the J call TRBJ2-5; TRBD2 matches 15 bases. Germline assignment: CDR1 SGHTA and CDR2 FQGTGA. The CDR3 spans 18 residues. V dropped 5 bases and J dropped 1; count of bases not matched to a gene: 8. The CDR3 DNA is TGTGCCAGCAGCGCGGGACTAGCGGGGGGCCTTTTCCAAGAGACCCAGTACTTC. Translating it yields CASSAGLAGGLFQETQYF.

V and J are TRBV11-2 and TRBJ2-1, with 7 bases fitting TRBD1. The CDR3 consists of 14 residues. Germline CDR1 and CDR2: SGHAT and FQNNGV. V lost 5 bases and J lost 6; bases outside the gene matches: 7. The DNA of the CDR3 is TGTGCCAGCAGCCAAGACAGGGTAGGCAATGAGCAGTTCTTC. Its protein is CASSQDRVGNEQFF.

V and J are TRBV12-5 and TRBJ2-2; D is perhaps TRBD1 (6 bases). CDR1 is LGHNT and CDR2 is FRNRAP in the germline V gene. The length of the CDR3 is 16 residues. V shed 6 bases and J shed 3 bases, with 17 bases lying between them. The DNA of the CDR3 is TGTGCTAGTGGCCTAAACAGGGTCGCGGACACCGGGGAGCTGTTTTTT. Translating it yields CASGLNRVADTGELFF.

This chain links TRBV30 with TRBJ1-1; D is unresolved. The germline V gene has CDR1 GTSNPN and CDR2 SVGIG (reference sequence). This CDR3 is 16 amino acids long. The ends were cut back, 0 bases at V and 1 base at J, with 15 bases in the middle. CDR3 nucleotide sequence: TGTGCCTGGAGTGTAGTGGGAGGGAGTTGGAACACTGAAGCTTTCTTT. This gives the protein CAWSVVGGSWNTEAFF.

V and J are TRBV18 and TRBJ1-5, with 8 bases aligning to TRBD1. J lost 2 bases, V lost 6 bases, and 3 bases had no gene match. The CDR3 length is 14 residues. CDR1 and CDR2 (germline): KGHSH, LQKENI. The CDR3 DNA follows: TGTGCCAGCTCCCCGGGACAGGGCAATCAGCCCCAGCATTTT. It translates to CASSPGQGNQPQHF.